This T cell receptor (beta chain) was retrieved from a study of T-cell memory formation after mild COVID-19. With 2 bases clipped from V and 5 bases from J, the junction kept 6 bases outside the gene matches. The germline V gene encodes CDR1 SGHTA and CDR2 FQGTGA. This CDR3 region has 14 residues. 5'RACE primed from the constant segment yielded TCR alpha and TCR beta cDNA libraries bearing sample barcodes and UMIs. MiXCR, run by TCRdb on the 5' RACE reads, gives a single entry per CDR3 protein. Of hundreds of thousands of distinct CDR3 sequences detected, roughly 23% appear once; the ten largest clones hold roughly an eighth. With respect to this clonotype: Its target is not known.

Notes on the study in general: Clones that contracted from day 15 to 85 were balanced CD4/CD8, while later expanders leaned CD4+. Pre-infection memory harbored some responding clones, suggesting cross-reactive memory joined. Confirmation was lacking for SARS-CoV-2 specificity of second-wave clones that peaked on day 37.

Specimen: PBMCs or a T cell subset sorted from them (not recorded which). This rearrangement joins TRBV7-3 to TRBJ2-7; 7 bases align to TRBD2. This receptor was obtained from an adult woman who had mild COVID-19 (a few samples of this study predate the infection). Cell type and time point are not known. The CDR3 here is CASSLRGVGDEQYF. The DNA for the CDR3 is TGTGCCAGCAGCTTACGGGGGGTCGGTGACGAGCAGTACTTC.